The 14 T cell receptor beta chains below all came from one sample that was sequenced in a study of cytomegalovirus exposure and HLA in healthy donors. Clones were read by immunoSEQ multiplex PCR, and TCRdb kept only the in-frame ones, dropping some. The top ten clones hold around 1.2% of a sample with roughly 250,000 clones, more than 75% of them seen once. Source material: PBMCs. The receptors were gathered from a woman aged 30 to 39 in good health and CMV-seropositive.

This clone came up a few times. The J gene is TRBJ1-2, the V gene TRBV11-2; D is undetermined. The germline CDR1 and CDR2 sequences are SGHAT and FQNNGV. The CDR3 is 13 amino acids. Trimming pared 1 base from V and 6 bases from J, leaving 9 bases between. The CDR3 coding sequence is TGTGCCAGCAGCTTAGTGGAGACCAATGGCTACACCTTC. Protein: CASSLVETNGYTF.

The CDR3 reads CASSLASGGNTEAFF. CDR3 nucleotides: TGTGCCAGCAGCTTGGCGTCAGGGGGGAACACTGAAGCTTTCTTT. V usage is TRBV5-4 and J usage is TRBJ1-1, with 7 bases identical to TRBD1. Germline V gene sequence: CDR1 SGHNT, CDR2 YYREEE (reference sequence). V lost 0 bases, J lost 1 base, and 3 bases stayed unmatched. This CDR3 comprises 15 residues. The full variable domain, its missing parts supplied by reference TRBV5-4 and TRBJ1-1, is ETGVTQSPTHLIKTRGQQVTLRCSSQSGHNTVSWYQQALGQGPQFIFQYYREEENGRGNFPPRFSGLQFPNYSSELNVNALELDDSALYLCASSLASGGNTEAFFGQGTRLTVV.

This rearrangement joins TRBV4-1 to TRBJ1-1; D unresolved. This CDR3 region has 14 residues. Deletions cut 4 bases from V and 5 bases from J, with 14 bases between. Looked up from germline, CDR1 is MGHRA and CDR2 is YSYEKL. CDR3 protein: CASSPPPGNTEAFF. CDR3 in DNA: TGCGCCAGCAGCCCCCCTCCGGGGAATACTGAAGCTTTCTTT.

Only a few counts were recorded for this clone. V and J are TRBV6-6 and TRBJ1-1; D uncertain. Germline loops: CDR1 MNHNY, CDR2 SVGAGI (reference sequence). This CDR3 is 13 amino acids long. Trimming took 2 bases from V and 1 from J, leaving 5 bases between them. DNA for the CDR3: TGTGCCAGCAGTTACGTGGCGAACACTGAAGCTTTCTTT. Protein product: CASSYVANTEAFF.

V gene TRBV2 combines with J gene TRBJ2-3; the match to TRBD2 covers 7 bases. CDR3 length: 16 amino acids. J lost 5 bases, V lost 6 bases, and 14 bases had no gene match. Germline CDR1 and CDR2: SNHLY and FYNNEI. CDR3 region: CASSHPGEGSGDTQYF. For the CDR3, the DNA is TGTGCCAGCAGCCACCCCGGGGAGGGATCCGGAGATACGCAGTATTTT.

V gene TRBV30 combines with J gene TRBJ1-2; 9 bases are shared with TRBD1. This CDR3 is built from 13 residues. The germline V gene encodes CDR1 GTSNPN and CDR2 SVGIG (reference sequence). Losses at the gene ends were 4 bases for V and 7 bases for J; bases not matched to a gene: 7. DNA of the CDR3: TGTGCCTGGACCTTATCGGACAGGGGTGGCTACACCTTC. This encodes CAWTLSDRGGYTF.

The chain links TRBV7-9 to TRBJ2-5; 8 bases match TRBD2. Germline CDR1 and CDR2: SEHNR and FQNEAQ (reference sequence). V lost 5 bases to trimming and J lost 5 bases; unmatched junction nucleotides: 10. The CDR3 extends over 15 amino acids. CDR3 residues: CASSSGREVWETQYF. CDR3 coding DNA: TGTGCCAGCAGCAGCGGGCGGGAGGTGTGGGAGACCCAGTACTTC.

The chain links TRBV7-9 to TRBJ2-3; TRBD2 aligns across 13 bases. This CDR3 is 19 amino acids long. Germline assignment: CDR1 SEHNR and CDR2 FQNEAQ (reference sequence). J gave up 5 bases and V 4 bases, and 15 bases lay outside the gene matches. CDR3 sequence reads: CASSSPGLGLAGLVDTQYF. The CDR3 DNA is TGTGCCAGCAGCTCACCTGGGCTGGGACTAGCGGGATTGGTAGATACGCAGTATTTT.

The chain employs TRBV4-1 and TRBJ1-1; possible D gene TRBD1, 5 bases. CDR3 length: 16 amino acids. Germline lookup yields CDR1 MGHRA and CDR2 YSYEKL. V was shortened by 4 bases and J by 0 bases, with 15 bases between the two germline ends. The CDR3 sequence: CASSPPGVQVNTEAFF. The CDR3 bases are TGCGCCAGCAGCCCTCCCGGCGTACAGGTGAACACTGAAGCTTTCTTT.

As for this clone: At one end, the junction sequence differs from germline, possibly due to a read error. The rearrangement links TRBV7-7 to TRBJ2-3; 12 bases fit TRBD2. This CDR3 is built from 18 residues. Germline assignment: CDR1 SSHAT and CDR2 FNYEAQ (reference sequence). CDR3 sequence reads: CASSSRFEGTSGPDTQYF. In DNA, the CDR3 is TGTGCTAGCAGCTCTCGATTTGAAGGGACTAGCGGGCCCGATACGCAGTATTTT.

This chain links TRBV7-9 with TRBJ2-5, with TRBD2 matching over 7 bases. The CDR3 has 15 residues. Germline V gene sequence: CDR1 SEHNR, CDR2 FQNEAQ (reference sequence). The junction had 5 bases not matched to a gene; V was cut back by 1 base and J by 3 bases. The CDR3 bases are TGTGCCAGCAGCTTAGATCCGCGGGGGAAAGAGACCCAGTACTTC. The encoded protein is CASSLDPRGKETQYF.

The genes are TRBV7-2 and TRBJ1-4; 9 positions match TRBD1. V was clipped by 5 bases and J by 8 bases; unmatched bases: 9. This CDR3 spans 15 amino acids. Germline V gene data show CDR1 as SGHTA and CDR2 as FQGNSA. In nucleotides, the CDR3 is TGTGCCAGCAGCCAAGCTCGGGACAGGGAGGAAAAACTGTTTTTT. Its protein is CASSQARDREEKLFF. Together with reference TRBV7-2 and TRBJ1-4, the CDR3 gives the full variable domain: GAGVSQSPSNKVTEKGKDVELRCDPISGHTALYWYRQSLGQGLEFLIYFQGNSAPDKSGLPSDRFSAERTGGSVSTLTIQRTQQEDSAVYLCASSQARDREEKLFFGSGTQLSVL.

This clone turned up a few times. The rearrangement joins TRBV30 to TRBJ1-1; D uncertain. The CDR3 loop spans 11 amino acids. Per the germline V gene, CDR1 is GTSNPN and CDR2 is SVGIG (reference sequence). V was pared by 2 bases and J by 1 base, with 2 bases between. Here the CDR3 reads CAWSRNTEAFF. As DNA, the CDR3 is TGTGCCTGGAGTCGGAACACTGAAGCTTTCTTT.

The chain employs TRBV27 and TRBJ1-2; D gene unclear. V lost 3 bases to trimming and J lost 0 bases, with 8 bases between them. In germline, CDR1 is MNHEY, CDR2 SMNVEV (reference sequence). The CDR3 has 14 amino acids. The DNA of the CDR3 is TGTGCCAGCAGTTTTAACCCAGCTAACTATGGCTACACCTTC. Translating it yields CASSFNPANYGYTF.